These 32 T cell receptor beta chains were sequenced from one sample in a study of OX40 agonist ivuxolimab in advanced cancers. Produced via immunoSEQ multiplex PCR; TCRdb's table is partial and in-frame only. This repertoire shows 15,000 to 20,000 clones, approximately 86% found once; its top ten account for just under 20%. This specimen consisted of CD4+ or CD8+ T cells sorted from blood, obtained in a trial of the OX40 agonist ivuxolimab. Receptors were obtained from an adult with an advanced solid tumor such as melanoma, head and neck, liver or kidney cancer.

V gene TRBV18 combines with J gene TRBJ1-2; D unresolved. Germline V gives CDR1 KGHSH, CDR2 LQKENI. V was shortened by 5 bases and J by 8 bases, with 12 bases between the two germline ends. This CDR3 has 12 residues. CDR3 region: CASSAPGEGYTF. As DNA, the CDR3 is TGTGCCAGCTCAGCCCCGGGTGAAGGCTACACCTTC.

V and J are TRBV7-9 and TRBJ2-1; TRBD1 is a possible D gene (6 bases). The CDR3 totals 13 residues. Germline CDR1 SEHNR, CDR2 FQNEAQ (reference sequence). Trimming stripped 5 bases from V and 7 bases from J, with 12 bases between. The CDR3 coding sequence is TGTGCCAGCAGCCCGGGCAGGGGTAATGAGCAGTTCTTC. Amino acids: CASSPGRGNEQFF.

This rearrangement joins TRBV7-2 to TRBJ2-2; TRBD2 matches at 12 bases. Germline assignment: CDR1 SGHTA and CDR2 FQGNSA. The CDR3 has 16 amino acids. J lost 6 bases, V lost 10 bases, and 12 bases had no gene match. The CDR3 reads CATPQRLAGVSGELFF. The CDR3 DNA sequence: TGTGCCACCCCACAAAGACTAGCGGGAGTCTCCGGGGAGCTGTTTTTT.

The chain combines TRBV7-3 with TRBJ2-7; 13 bases fit TRBD2. The CDR3 covers 15 residues. Trimming removed 5 bases from V and 5 bases from J; junction bases left unmatched: 6. CDR1 is SGHTA, CDR2 FQGTGA, per germline. The CDR3 loop reads CASSLRTSGSNEQYF. The CDR3, as DNA: TGTGCCAGCAGCCTACGGACTAGCGGGAGCAACGAGCAGTACTTC.

The V gene is TRBV7-2, the J gene TRBJ2-1; D might be TRBD1 or TRBD2, each matching 5 bases. From germline, CDR1 is SGHTA and CDR2 FQGNSA. There are 15 residues in the CDR3. Trimming pared 0 bases from V and 3 bases from J, leaving 9 bases between. CDR3 in DNA: TGTGCCAGCAGCTTAGCCGGGACCAACTACAATGAGCAGTTCTTC. Amino acids: CASSLAGTNYNEQFF.

This rearrangement joins TRBV10-3 to TRBJ2-3, with D uncertain. Germline V gives CDR1 ENHRY, CDR2 SYGVKD. The germline V and J ends were trimmed by 10 bases and 0 bases, with 11 bases remaining between them. The CDR3 sequence is 13 residues long. CDR3 sequence (DNA): TGTGCCACCCATCGTACTAGCACAGATACGCAGTATTTT. The encoded protein is CATHRTSTDTQYF.

The V gene is TRBV4-1, the J gene TRBJ2-7; TRBD1 is a possible D gene (6 bases). In germline, CDR1 is MGHRA, CDR2 YSYEKL. The germline V and J ends were trimmed by 2 bases and 5 bases, with 13 bases remaining between them. The CDR3 sequence is 14 residues long. The chain's CDR3 is CASSQLTGYDEQYF. CDR3 nucleotides: TGCGCCAGCAGCCAATTAACAGGGTACGACGAGCAGTACTTC.

The rearrangement links TRBV6-5 to TRBJ2-1, with 11 nucleotides matching TRBD2. The CDR3 covers 16 residues. Germline CDR1 is MNHEY and CDR2 is SVGAGI. V was clipped by 2 bases and J by 5 bases; unmatched bases: 5. Here the CDR3 DNA reads TGTGCCAGCAGTTACCGCGGGACTAGCGGACACAATGAGCAGTTCTTC. This sequence encodes CASSYRGTSGHNEQFF.

The genes are TRBV5-6 and TRBJ2-1, with 7 bases fitting TRBD2. The CDR3 length is 16 residues. V shed 5 bases, J shed 0 bases, and the junction held 8 bases outside the gene matches. Germline CDR1 is SGHDT and CDR2 is YYEEEE. The CDR3 DNA is TGTGCCAGCAGATCAACGGGAGGCAACTCCTACAATGAGCAGTTCTTC. This codes for CASRSTGGNSYNEQFF.

The chain combines TRBV9 with TRBJ1-5, with a tentative D call TRBD1 (5 bases). V was trimmed by 7 bases and J by 2 bases, leaving 10 bases between them. The germline CDR1 and CDR2 sequences are SGDLS and YYNGEE. CDR3 length: 13 residues. The CDR3 nucleotides read TGTGCCAGCGGGGGTTATGGCAATCAGCCCCAGCATTTT. It encodes CASGGYGNQPQHF. Full variable domain (missing parts from reference TRBV9 and TRBJ1-5): DSGVTQTPKHLITATGQRVTLRCSPRSGDLSVYWYQQSLDQGLQFLIQYYNGEERAKGNILERFSAQQFPDLHSELNLSSLELGDSALYFCASGGYGNQPQHFGDGTRLSIL.

The rearrangement joins TRBV11-2 to TRBJ2-1, with 7 bases fitting TRBD2. In germline, CDR1 is SGHAT, CDR2 FQNNGV. The CDR3 has 16 amino acids. J lost 10 bases, V lost 1 base, and 13 bases had no gene match. Here the CDR3 DNA reads TGTGCCAGCAGCTTAGGGATTCCGAAGGCGGGAGTAGAGCAGTTCTTC. Amino acids: CASSLGIPKAGVEQFF. Filled out from reference TRBV11-2 and TRBJ2-1, the complete variable domain reads EAGVAQSPRYKIIEKRQSVAFWCNPISGHATLYWYQQILGQGPKLLIQFQNNGVVDDSQLPKDRFSAERLKGVDSTLKIQPAKLEDSAVYLCASSLGIPKAGVEQFFGPGTRLTVL.

The rearrangement links TRBV6-6 to TRBJ2-5; D is ambiguous. Germline V gene lookup returns CDR1 MNHNY and CDR2 SVGAGI (reference sequence). V dropped 6 bases and J dropped 4 bases, with 9 bases sitting between them. The CDR3 extends over 12 amino acids. CDR3 bases: TGTGCCAGCAGATGGAAAGGAGAGACCCAGTACTTC. Amino acid sequence: CASRWKGETQYF.

This rearrangement joins TRBV7-3 to TRBJ1-5, with no clear D. With 5 bases removed from V and 0 bases from J, the gap between germline ends came to 5 bases. The CDR3 extends over 13 amino acids. Germline CDR1 is SGHTA and CDR2 is FQGTGA. The CDR3 loop is CASSQYSNQPQHF. In nucleotides, the CDR3 is TGTGCCAGCAGCCAATATAGCAATCAGCCCCAGCATTTT.

The rearrangement links TRBV7-9 to TRBJ2-5; weak D call: TRBD1 (5 bases). The J call is in doubt because the DNA end fits TRBJ2-7 better. Germline lookup yields CDR1 SEHNR and CDR2 FQNEAQ (reference sequence). The CDR3 contains 13 residues. The CDR3 spells CASSPQEAYEQYF. CDR3 bases: TGTGCCAGCAGCCCACAGGAAGCCTACGAGCAGTACTTC.

CDR3 sequence (DNA): TGTGCCAGCACCTCAGGGGTGGAGCAGTACTTC. Translated: CASTSGVEQYF. This chain uses TRBV28 with TRBJ2-7; tentatively, D is TRBD1 (6 bases). Per the germline V gene, CDR1 is MDHEN and CDR2 is SYDVKM. The CDR3 extends over 11 amino acids. With 7 bases removed from V and 7 bases from J, the gap between germline ends came to 11 bases. The full variable domain, in which reference TRBV28 and TRBJ2-7 provide the parts outside the CDR3, is DVKVTQSSRYLVKRTGEKVFLECVQDMDHENMFWYRQDPGLGLRLIYFSYDVKMKEKGDIPEGYSVSREKKERFSLILESASTNQTSMYLCASTSGVEQYFGPGTRLTVT.

J is TRBJ2-4 and V is TRBV10-3, with a weak D call TRBD2 (5 bases). The CDR3 sequence is 13 residues long. Trimming stripped 4 bases from V and 8 bases from J, with 12 bases between. CDR1 and CDR2 (germline): ENHRY, SYGVKD. CDR3 residues: CAISADLLDIQYF. CDR3 nucleotide sequence: TGTGCCATCAGTGCGGACTTGCTTGACATTCAGTACTTC.

J is TRBJ2-7 and V is TRBV5-4; D gene ambiguous. V shed 2 bases and J shed 5 bases, with 14 bases lying between them. The CDR3 is made up of 14 amino acids. Germline V gene lookup returns CDR1 SGHNT and CDR2 YYREEE (reference sequence). The CDR3 DNA reads TGTGCCAGCAGCTTCGACCTAGGATCGCACGAGCAGTACTTC. This encodes CASSFDLGSHEQYF.

This rearrangement joins TRBV7-3 to TRBJ1-6; 9 bases align to TRBD1. Per the germline V gene, CDR1 is SGHTA and CDR2 is FQGTGA. The length of the CDR3 is 14 residues. V lost 2 bases, J lost 10 bases, and 3 bases stayed unmatched. Written as DNA, the CDR3 is TGTGCCAGCAGCTTAGGACAGGGGCGGTCACCCCTCCACTTT. Its translation: CASSLGQGRSPLHF.

The chain uses TRBV18 and TRBJ2-2; no reliable D call. The ends were cut back, 5 bases at V and 0 bases at J, with 13 bases in the middle. This CDR3 comprises 16 residues. The germline gives CDR1 KGHSH, CDR2 LQKENI. The DNA of the CDR3 is TGTGCCAGCTCATCAACCGGGCCACCGAACACCGGGGAGCTGTTTTTT. Amino acids: CASSSTGPPNTGELFF.

V and J are TRBV29-1 and TRBJ2-5; 9 bases are shared with TRBD1. CDR1 and CDR2 (germline): SQVTM, ANQGSEA. CDR3 length equals 13 residues. The junction had 4 bases not matched to a gene; V was cut back by 4 bases and J by 4 bases. The CDR3 region is CSVGDRVAETQYF. The CDR3 coding sequence is TGCAGCGTTGGGGACAGGGTTGCAGAGACCCAGTACTTC.

This chain uses TRBV11-2 with TRBJ2-7; no firm D call. The CDR3 consists of 15 residues. Trimming removed 5 bases at V and 0 bases at J, with 14 bases between. Per the germline V gene, CDR1 is SGHAT and CDR2 is FQNNGV. Written as DNA, the CDR3 is TGTGCCAGCAGCCTGACGCCAGTCAGCTCCTACGAGCAGTACTTC. The encoded protein is CASSLTPVSSYEQYF. Full variable domain (remainder filled in from reference TRBV11-2 and TRBJ2-7): EAGVAQSPRYKIIEKRQSVAFWCNPISGHATLYWYQQILGQGPKLLIQFQNNGVVDDSQLPKDRFSAERLKGVDSTLKIQPAKLEDSAVYLCASSLTPVSSYEQYFGPGTRLTVT.

J is TRBJ2-7 and V is TRBV5-5; D is tentatively TRBD1 or TRBD2 (5 bases each). Trimming took off 3 bases at V and 6 bases at J, with 22 bases between the two ends. Germline V lookup: CDR1 SGHKS, CDR2 YYEKEE (reference sequence). The CDR3 is 16 residues long. CDR3: CASSSLPRGRSSEQYF. The CDR3 nucleotides read TGTGCCAGCAGCTCACTGCCGAGGGGCCGAAGTTCCGAGCAGTACTTC.

The chain carries TRBV7-2 and TRBJ2-5; TRBD2 matches at 10 bases. Per the germline V gene, CDR1 is SGHTA and CDR2 is FQGNSA. J gave up 4 bases and V 5 bases, and 4 bases lay outside the gene matches. The CDR3 has 14 residues. CDR3 DNA: TGTGCCAGCAGCCAGAGCGGGAGGGGAGAGACCCAGTACTTC. This gives the protein CASSQSGRGETQYF.

The chain combines TRBV18 with TRBJ2-6; D unclear. The CDR3 spans 15 residues. V gave up 5 bases and J gave up 1 base, with 9 bases separating them. Looked up from germline, CDR1 is KGHSH and CDR2 is LQKENI. CDR3 loop: CASSTTGSGANVLTF. The CDR3 DNA reads as TGTGCCAGCTCAACGACCGGGTCTGGGGCCAACGTCCTGACTTTC.

J is TRBJ2-5 and V is TRBV5-4; D perhaps matches TRBD1 (6 bases). V lost 4 bases, J lost 5 bases, and 12 bases lay in between. This CDR3 has 13 residues. Germline CDR1 is SGHNT and CDR2 is YYREEE (reference sequence). This chain's CDR3 is CASSTQGGETQYF. The CDR3 bases are TGTGCCAGCAGCACACAGGGTGGGGAGACCCAGTACTTC.

The V and J genes are TRBV27 and TRBJ2-1; no definite D call. CDR1 MNHEY and CDR2 SMNVEV come from the germline V gene (reference sequence). CDR3 length: 14 amino acids. The germline V and J ends were trimmed by 5 bases and 6 bases, with 14 bases remaining between them. The CDR3 reads CASSPTRWGNEQFF. The CDR3 nucleotides are TGTGCCAGCAGTCCGACCAGATGGGGCAATGAGCAGTTCTTC.

V is TRBV4-1 and J is TRBJ1-3; no clear D gene. The CDR3 loop spans 17 amino acids. Trimming shortened V by 0 bases and J by 4 bases, and 16 bases separated the two germline ends. Germline-derived CDR1 and CDR2 are MGHRA and YSYEKL. The CDR3 spells CASSQDRPRGGGNTIYF. The CDR3 nucleotides read TGCGCCAGCAGCCAAGACCGGCCCCGGGGAGGGGGAAACACCATATATTTT.

This clone was seen once. This chain joins TRBV7-7 and TRBJ2-5; no reliable D call. CDR1 and CDR2 from the germline V gene are SSHAT and FNYEAQ (reference sequence). The CDR3 has 14 residues. V lost 5 bases and J lost 4, with 14 bases in between. This CDR3 reads CASSLFVGTETQYF. CDR3 DNA sequence: TGTGCCAGCAGCCTTTTTGTGGGCACAGAGACCCAGTACTTC.

The chain carries TRBV5-1 and TRBJ2-7, with TRBD2 matching over 10 bases. Germline V gene data show CDR1 as SGHRS and CDR2 as YFSETQ. The CDR3 has 16 residues. With V trimmed by 2 bases and J by 0 bases, 5 bases remained unmatched. As DNA, the CDR3 is TGCGCCAGCAGCTTAAGTAGCGGGAGGTCCTCCTACGAGCAGTACTTC. Residues: CASSLSSGRSSYEQYF. Drawing the rest from reference TRBV5-1 and TRBJ2-7, the complete variable domain is KAGVTQTPRYLIKTRGQQVTLSCSPISGHRSVSWYQQTPGQGLQFLFEYFSETQRNKGNFPGRFSGRQFSNSRSEMNVSTLELGDSALYLCASSLSSGRSSYEQYFGPGTRLTVT.

This sequence joins TRBV7-3 and TRBJ1-1; 7 nucleotides align to TRBD1. The CDR3 has 13 amino acids. V lost 6 bases and J lost 4; bases outside the gene matches: 5. Germline V lookup: CDR1 SGHTA, CDR2 FQGTGA. The CDR3 bases are TGTGCCAGCAGGGAGGGGGCTGGCACTGAAGCTTTCTTT. Residues: CASREGAGTEAFF.

The J gene is TRBJ2-3, the V gene TRBV7-3; the D is unclear. The CDR3 contains 16 residues. Trimming removed 0 bases at V and 1 base at J, with 11 bases between. The germline V gene has CDR1 SGHTA and CDR2 FQGTGA. CDR3 residues: CASSLTPPVGTDTQYF. Written as DNA, the CDR3 is TGTGCCAGCAGCTTAACCCCTCCGGTGGGCACAGATACGCAGTATTTT.

This clone appeared a single time. The gene calls are TRBV25-1 and TRBJ1-1; 8 nucleotides agree with TRBD1. Germline assignment: CDR1 MGHDK and CDR2 SYGVNS. This CDR3 contains 14 residues. V gave up 7 bases and J gave up 5 bases; unmatched junction bases: 9. In DNA form, the CDR3 reads TGTGCCAGCACCGAAGACAGGGGAGGTACTGAAGCTTTCTTT. It specifies CASTEDRGGTEAFF.